This TCR beta chain was identified during a study of T-cell reconstitution after alpha-beta-depleted transplantation in children. General observations from the study: Some patients owed their high day-60 TCRbeta diversity to surviving recipient T cells and thymic progenitors. A year post-transplant, T-cell counts and diversity derived mostly from newly produced T cells. Where alpha-beta T cells came from about two months after transplant was reportedly several hundred expanded graft clones.

Between the trimmed V and J ends, which lost 8 bases and 4 bases, there was a span of 20 bases. Germline V gene sequence: CDR1 MDHEN, CDR2 SYDVKM. The CDR3 extends over 16 amino acids. Unique molecular identifiers were built into the TCRbeta library. TCRdb re-derived calls from the PCR reads in MiXCR, one entry per CDR3 protein. The sample consists of about 340,000 distinct CDR3 sequences, roughly 15% of them appearing once. Turning to this clonotype: Antigen unknown.

Sequenced material: PBMCs, mostly from graft donor cells, taken 360 days after TCRalphabeta/CD19-depleted stem cell transplant. This chain connects TRBV28 to TRBJ1-4; TRBD1 might be the D (5 bases). This sequence originates from a male patient between 2 and 15 years old who had a stem cell transplant for acute lymphoblastic leukemia, so the T cells may come from the graft donor. The CDR3 DNA follows: TGTGCCAGCGGTATCGGGACTATCCGTTATAATGAAAAACTGTTTTTT. Its translation: CASGIGTIRYNEKLFF.